The 7 T cell receptor beta chains given below trace back to one sample, sequenced in a study of T cell changes during pregnancy in multiple sclerosis. Clones were read by immunoSEQ multiplex PCR, and TCRdb kept only the in-frame ones, dropping some. Of 50,000 to 75,000 clones listed, roughly nine tenths are singletons. The sample was peripheral blood, taken in the third trimester of pregnancy. Source of these receptors: a female donor in good health, enrolled as a control in a pregnancy study.

V gene TRBV5-1 combines with J gene TRBJ2-3, with 11 bases fitting TRBD2. Per germline, CDR1 SGHRS and CDR2 YFSETQ. V lost 5 bases to trimming and J lost 6 bases; unmatched junction nucleotides: 5. The CDR3 has 14 residues. CDR3 coding DNA: TGCGCCAGCAGTTTAGCGGGAGGGTCGGATACGCAGTATTTT. This encodes CASSLAGGSDTQYF.

The chain uses TRBV19 and TRBJ2-2; no clear D gene. The germline V gene encodes CDR1 LNHDA and CDR2 SQIVND (reference sequence). V dropped 4 bases and J dropped 7 bases, with 10 bases sitting between them. This CDR3 contains 13 residues. CDR3 nucleotides: TGTGCCAGTAGTACGACTCCTGGCGGGGAGCTGTTTTTT. This codes for CASSTTPGGELFF.

This clone was seen only a few times. This chain joins TRBV6-4 and TRBJ2-1; TRBD2 agrees at 10 bases. J gave up 5 bases and V 2 bases, and 3 bases lay outside the gene matches. The germline CDR1 and CDR2 sequences are MRHNA and SNTAGT. This CDR3 comprises 15 residues. The CDR3 here is CASSDERGGNNEQFF. DNA of the CDR3: TGTGCCAGCAGTGACGAGCGGGGGGGCAACAATGAGCAGTTCTTC.

The chain's CDR3 is CAAGQGLYNEQFF. CDR3 sequence (DNA): TGTGCCGCCGGACAGGGGCTGTACAATGAGCAGTTCTTC. This chain links TRBV27 with TRBJ2-1; TRBD1 matches 9 bases. Germline-derived CDR1 and CDR2 are MNHEY and SMNVEV (reference sequence). With 11 bases clipped from V and 4 bases from J, the junction kept 6 bases outside the gene matches. The CDR3 is 13 amino acids.

This clone was observed a single time. The gene calls are TRBV28 and TRBJ2-4; D perhaps matches TRBD2 (5 bases). The germline V gene has CDR1 MDHEN and CDR2 SYDVKM. This CDR3 region has 18 residues. V lost 4 bases and J lost 0, with 19 bases in between. The CDR3 region has the DNA TGTGCCAGCAGTTATATTTGGGAACTAGATAAAGCCAAAAACATTCAGTACTTC. As protein: CASSYIWELDKAKNIQYF. The entire variable domain, with the rest obtained from reference TRBV28 and TRBJ2-4, is as follows: DVKVTQSSRYLVKRTGEKVFLECVQDMDHENMFWYRQDPGLGLRLIYFSYDVKMKEKGDIPEGYSVSREKKERFSLILESASTNQTSMYLCASSYIWELDKAKNIQYFGAGTRLSVL.

The CDR3 here is CASSRPGTGFATQYF. CDR3 nucleotide sequence: TGCGCCAGCAGTCGGCCCGGGACTGGCTTTGCTACGCAGTATTTT. The chain joins TRBV10-2 to TRBJ2-3; tentative D call: TRBD2 (6 bases). The CDR3 has 15 amino acids. V was shortened by 5 bases and J by 8 bases, with 20 bases between the two germline ends. Germline assignment: CDR1 WSHSY and CDR2 SAAADI.

The chain uses TRBV12-1 and TRBJ1-1; TRBD1, the table's D call, lacks a check against the DNA. TRBV12-1 corresponds to a pseudogene. The CDR3 contains 14 residues. The CDR3 DNA reads TGTGCCAGCAGCATCGGGACAGGGGGCACTGAAGCTTTCTTT. Amino acids: CASSIGTGGTEAFF.